This T cell receptor beta chain is from a study of chemoradiotherapy in HPV16-positive cancers. Regarding the study as a whole: HPV-specific T cells were functionally defined from only a couple of HPV16-positive patients.

Assay used: immunoSEQ multiplex PCR; TCRdb lists only in-frame clones, some missing. Here the sample spans about 68,000 clones, about 88% being singletons. To note about this clone: The target antigen is unknown.

Germline V lookup: CDR1 MNHNS, CDR2 SASEGT. The CDR3 covers 22 residues. V was cut by 2 bases and J by 7 bases, with 38 bases left in between. This TCR came from a human donor with HPV-associated anogenital cancer. V and J are TRBV6-1 and TRBJ1-2, with a possible D match to TRBD1 (6 bases). The source was blood, collected from a patient who underwent chemoradiotherapy. In DNA, the CDR3 is TGTGCCAGCAGTGAATGGTTGGGTGGAGGGCAGAGGGGGGAAATATATGTCGGTGGCTACACCTTC. Encoded protein: CASSEWLGGGQRGEIYVGGYTF.